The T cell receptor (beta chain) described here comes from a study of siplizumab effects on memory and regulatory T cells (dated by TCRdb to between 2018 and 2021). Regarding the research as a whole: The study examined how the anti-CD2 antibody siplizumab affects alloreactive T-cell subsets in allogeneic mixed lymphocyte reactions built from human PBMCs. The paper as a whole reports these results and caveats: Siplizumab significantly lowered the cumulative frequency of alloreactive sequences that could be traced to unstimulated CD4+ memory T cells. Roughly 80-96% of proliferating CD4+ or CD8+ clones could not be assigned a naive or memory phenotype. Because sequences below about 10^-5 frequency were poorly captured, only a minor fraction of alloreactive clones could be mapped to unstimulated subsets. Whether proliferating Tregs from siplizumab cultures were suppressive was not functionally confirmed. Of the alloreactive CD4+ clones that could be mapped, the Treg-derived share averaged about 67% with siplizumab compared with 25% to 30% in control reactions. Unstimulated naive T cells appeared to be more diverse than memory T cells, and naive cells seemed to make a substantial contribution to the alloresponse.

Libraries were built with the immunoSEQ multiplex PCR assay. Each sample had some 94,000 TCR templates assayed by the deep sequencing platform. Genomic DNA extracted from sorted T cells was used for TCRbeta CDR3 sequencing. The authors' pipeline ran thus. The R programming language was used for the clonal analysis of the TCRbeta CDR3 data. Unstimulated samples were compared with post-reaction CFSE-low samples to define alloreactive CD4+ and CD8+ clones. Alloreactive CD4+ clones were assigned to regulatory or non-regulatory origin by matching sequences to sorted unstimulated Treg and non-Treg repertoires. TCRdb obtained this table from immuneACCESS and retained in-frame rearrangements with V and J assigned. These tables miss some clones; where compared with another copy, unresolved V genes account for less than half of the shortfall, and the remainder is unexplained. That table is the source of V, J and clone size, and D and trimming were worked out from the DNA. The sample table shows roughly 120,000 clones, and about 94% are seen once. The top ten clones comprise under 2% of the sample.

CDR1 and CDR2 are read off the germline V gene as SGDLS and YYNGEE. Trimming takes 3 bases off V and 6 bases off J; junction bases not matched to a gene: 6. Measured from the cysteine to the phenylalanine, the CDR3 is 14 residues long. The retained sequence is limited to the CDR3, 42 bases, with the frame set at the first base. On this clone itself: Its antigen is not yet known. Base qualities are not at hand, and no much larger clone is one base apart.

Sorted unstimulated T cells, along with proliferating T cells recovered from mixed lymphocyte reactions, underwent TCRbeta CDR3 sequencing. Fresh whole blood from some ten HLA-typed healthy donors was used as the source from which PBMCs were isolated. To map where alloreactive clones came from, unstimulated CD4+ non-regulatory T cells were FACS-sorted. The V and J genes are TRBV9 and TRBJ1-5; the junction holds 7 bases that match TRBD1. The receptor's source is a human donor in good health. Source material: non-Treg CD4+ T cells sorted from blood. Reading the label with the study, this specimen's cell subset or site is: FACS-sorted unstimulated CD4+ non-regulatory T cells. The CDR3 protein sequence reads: CASSGQGGGQPQHF. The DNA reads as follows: TGTGCCAGCAGCGGACAGGGAGGAGGTCAGCCCCAGCATTTT.